The TCR beta chain under discussion was sequenced for a study of Ad26.COV2.S vaccination and SARS-CoV-2 variants listed by TCRdb under 2021. The study in broad terms: Vaccine-arm donors came from COV1001, a multicentre, randomized, double-blind, placebo-controlled phase I-IIa trial of Ad26.COV2.S in healthy adults. Dosing of Ad26.COV2.S was intramuscular, at either 5x10^10 or 1x10^11 viral particles, delivered as one shot or as two shots spaced 56 days apart. Blinding of investigators to trial group allocation was maintained during experiments and outcome assessment. A total of 32 samples were included in the TCR-sequenced set, comprising around 19 Ad26.COV2.S vaccine recipients, 5 placebo recipients and 8 SARS-CoV-2 convalescent individuals. Trial participants were randomized into five groups of five, in which low-dose or high-dose Ad26.COV2.S was given once or twice, or placebo was given on both occasions. TCRbeta repertoire sequencing served as the tool for gauging how specific and how broad the SARS-CoV-2-reactive T cell receptors were following Ad26.COV2.S vaccination.

TCRbeta CDR3 regions were sequenced with the immunoSEQ Assay. After extraction, genomic DNA underwent amplification by bias-controlled multiplex PCR, followed by high-throughput sequencing. The authors' analysis ran thus. To quantify the absolute abundance of each unique TCRbeta CDR3 region, sequences were collapsed and filtered. Usable DNA was measured by amplifying reference genes present in all nucleated cells, and TCRbeta template counts were normalized to that usable DNA to estimate T cell fraction. Repertoire TCRs were annotated as SARS-CoV-2-specific by exact matching of V gene, CDR3 amino acid sequence and J gene to a known reactive TCR set. The reference SARS-CoV-2 TCR set was obtained from MIRA and was filtered for enrichment in COVID-19-positive ImmuneCODE repertoires, whereby public or cross-reactive TCRs were removed. Using the MIRA antigens, annotated TCRs were further analysed by specific ORF or by position within an ORF. Breadth was defined as annotated unique rearrangements over total unique productive rearrangements; depth was the summed frequency of those rearrangements. Group comparisons of TCR breadth used two-sided Wilcoxon rank-sum tests. Drawn from immuneACCESS, this table holds only the in-frame rearrangements with V and J called that TCRdb kept. Clones are partly lost; checked studies trace under half to an unresolved V gene and leave the rest unexplained. Clone size and the V and J calls come from that table; the DNA yielded D and trimming. The sample table holds roughly 240,000 clones, of which 70% to 90% were seen once. Roughly 10% of the sample lies in the top ten.

This clone occurred once. Its antigen specificity is not known. Nothing much larger sits one base from this clone, and base qualities are not available. Taken with the paper, the label for treatment or condition translates to: roughly 19 received Ad26.COV2.S at low or high dose, single or two shots; 5 received placebo; per-sample allocation not given. Repertoires of vaccine and placebo recipients were sequenced from samples taken on day 63 after the first injection. Between 29 July and 7 August 2020, Cohort 1b enrolled about two dozen adults aged 18-55 years at one site in Boston, USA. Ad26.COV2.S consisted of a replication-incompetent adenovirus type 26 vector by which a prefusion-stabilized SARS-CoV-2 spike protein from the original Wuhan strain was expressed. Broader findings and caveats from the paper: After vaccination, substantial breadth of spike-specific CD8+ and CD4+ T cell responses was reported. The study lacked the statistical power to compare responses across vaccine doses or regimens. Vaccine and placebo recipients had comparable non-spike TCR breadth, which fits with the vaccine containing only spike. Compared with placebo recipients, Ad26.COV2.S recipients showed higher spike-specific TCR breadth (P = 0.0014). It was noted by the authors that total T cell responses may have been underestimated by the TCR breadth and depth analyses.

The receptor was isolated from a person between 18 and 59 years old who received the Ad26.COV2.S COVID-19 vaccine or a placebo. This material consisted of peripheral blood, taken in a trial of Ad26.COV2.S vaccine versus placebo.

CDR3 reads: CAISESPGYGTEQYF. Here is the DNA: TGTGCCATCAGTGAGTCCCCGGGTTATGGAACCGAGCAGTACTTC. The rearrangement combines TRBV10-3 with TRBJ2-7, with no confident D gene call. Based on the germline V gene, the CDR1 and CDR2 sequences are ENHRY and SYGVKD. The junction carries 15 bases between V and J, which are trimmed by 0 bases and 6 bases respectively. Including cysteine and phenylalanine, the CDR3 has 15 amino acids. Just CDR3 DNA is preserved here, 45 bases in frame from base 1.